Below are 12 T cell receptor beta chains sequenced from a single sample in a study of T cell repertoires in cytomegalovirus infection. Their antigens remain unidentified. From the reads, TCRdb called clonotypes with MiXCR, one entry per CDR3 protein. There are roughly 990,000 distinct CDR3 sequences in the sample; around 32% occur only once, and around 15% lies in the top ten. The sequences come from cultured CD8+ T cells from PBMCs, collected from culture after CMV antigen stimulation. Receptor source: a human donor in good health (CMV status not recorded). Some clones in this sample may be carry-over from other donors' samples.

The chain uses TRBV28 and TRBJ2-3, with D perhaps TRBD2 (5 bases). The CDR3 totals 15 residues. V shed 3 bases and J shed 2 bases, with 12 bases lying between them. Looked up from germline, CDR1 is MDHEN and CDR2 is SYDVKM. The CDR3 DNA is TGTGCCAGCAGTTTGGAGGACGGATTCACAGATACGCAGTATTTT. As protein: CASSLEDGFTDTQYF.

This clonotype was detected only a few times. V usage is TRBV10-3 and J usage is TRBJ1-2; TRBD1 matches at 9 bases. Germline V gene sequence: CDR1 ENHRY, CDR2 SYGVKD. The CDR3 loop spans 12 amino acids. With V trimmed by 8 bases and J by 6 bases, 4 bases remained unmatched. The CDR3 DNA sequence: TGTGCCATCCGGGACAGGGAGAATGGCTACACCTTC. Its protein is CAIRDRENGYTF.

This clonotype came up a few times. This chain joins TRBV27 and TRBJ2-3, with TRBD2 matching over 9 bases. The CDR3 covers 16 residues. The V gene's germline CDR1 is MNHEY and CDR2 SMNVEV (reference sequence). With 2 bases clipped from V and 4 bases from J, the junction kept 7 bases outside the gene matches. As DNA, the CDR3 is TGTGCCAGCAGTTTACTGCGGGGGGGCTTGCCAGATACGCAGTATTTT. Amino acids: CASSLLRGGLPDTQYF.

With regard to this clonotype: A read error may be the cause here, since a much bigger clone is one base away. The V gene is TRBV7-6, the J gene TRBJ1-4, with D possibly TRBD1 on 6 matching bases. Germline assignment: CDR1 SGHVS and CDR2 FNYEAQ. The CDR3 is 14 residues long. CDR3: CVSSSRGGREKLFF. The CDR3 DNA follows: TGTGTCAGCAGCTCCAGGGGAGGCCGCGAAAAACTGTTTTTT.

The chain links TRBV7-9 to TRBJ2-7; 7 positions agree with TRBD1. Germline V gene sequence: CDR1 SEHNR, CDR2 FQNEAQ (reference sequence). This CDR3 has 13 residues. V was clipped by 5 bases and J by 7 bases; unmatched bases: 8. DNA of the CDR3: TGTGCCAGCAGCCCCTCGACAGGGTATGAGCAGTACTTC. As protein: CASSPSTGYEQYF.

The CDR3 sequence is CASSIETQYF. The DNA for the CDR3 is TGTGCCAGCAGCATAGAGACCCAGTACTTC. The V call is TRBV2, the J call TRBJ2-5; D is undetermined. Per germline, CDR1 SNHLY and CDR2 FYNNEI. V was shortened by 6 bases and J by 4 bases, with 3 bases between the two germline ends. The CDR3 runs to 10 residues. The variable domain in full, completed from reference TRBV2 and TRBJ2-5, reads EPEVTQTPSHQVTQMGQEVILRCVPISNHLYFYWYRQILGQKVEFLVSFYNNEISEKSEIFDDQFSVERPDGSNFTLKIRSTKLEDSAMYFCASSIETQYFGPGTRLLVL.

V is TRBV12-5 and J is TRBJ2-1; weak D call: TRBD1 (6 bases). The CDR3 is 16 amino acids. CDR1 is LGHNT and CDR2 is FRNRAP in the germline V gene. Deletions cut 2 bases from V and 3 bases from J, with 14 bases between. The CDR3 sequence is CASGLPGTPYYNEQFF. CDR3 coding DNA: TGTGCTAGTGGTTTGCCTGGGACACCCTACTACAATGAGCAGTTCTTC.

This clonotype was seen only a few times. This sequence joins TRBV5-6 and TRBJ2-2, with D uncertain. CDR1 and CDR2 from the germline V gene are SGHDT and YYEEEE. The V end lost 0 bases, the J end lost 4 bases, and 16 bases lay between the germline ends. The CDR3 has 17 amino acids. The CDR3 nucleotides read TGTGCCAGCAGCTTGGACGGAAGGAGCCCGGTCACCGGGGAGCTGTTTTTT. It codes for CASSLDGRSPVTGELFF.

This clonotype has at least ten counts. The V call is TRBV11-1, the J call TRBJ2-1; D may be TRBD1 (6 bases). Trimming took off 0 bases at V and 8 bases at J, with 11 bases between the two ends. The CDR3 loop spans 14 amino acids. Per the germline V gene, CDR1 is SGHAT and CDR2 is FQDESV (reference sequence). The CDR3 bases are TGTGCCAGCAGCTTAGCGGGGGCTTTGGATGAGCAGTTCTTC. Encoded protein: CASSLAGALDEQFF.

The rearrangement joins TRBV7-6 to TRBJ1-1; the D is unclear. Germline CDR1 SGHVS, CDR2 FNYEAQ. The CDR3 is 11 amino acids. V was clipped by 2 bases and J by 8 bases, with 6 bases between them. The CDR3 loop reads CASSLYSEAFF. In DNA, the CDR3 is TGTGCCAGCAGCTTATATTCCGAAGCTTTCTTT.

This clonotype was detected a few times. The chain is built from TRBV6-2 or TRBV6-3 and TRBJ1-5; D is unclear. V was shortened by 2 bases and J by 5 bases, with 13 bases between the two germline ends. This CDR3 spans 15 amino acids. Germline V gives CDR1 MNHEY, CDR2 SVGEGT. The CDR3 here is CASSYEPSRYQPQHF. The CDR3 coding sequence is TGTGCCAGCAGTTACGAACCCAGTCGTTATCAGCCCCAGCATTTT.

CDR3 bases: TGTGCCAGCACCAAGGGGGGACAGAGGTTCTATGGCTACACCTTC. Amino acids: CASTKGGQRFYGYTF. J is TRBJ1-2 and V is TRBV12-3 or TRBV12-4; 7 bases align to TRBD1. J was trimmed by 4 bases and V by 7 bases; bases with no gene match: 12. CDR3 size: 15 residues.